This TCR beta chain appears in the sequencing data of a study of tumor-infiltrating lymphocytes in oesophageal squamous cell carcinoma. CDR3 length: 15 residues. Germline-derived CDR1 and CDR2 are SGHTA and FQGNSA. Trimming at V came to 5 bases and at J to 0 bases, leaving 5 bases not matched to a gene. MiXCR, run by TCRdb on the PCR reads, gives a single entry per CDR3 protein. The sample records 20,000 or so distinct CDR3 sequences, under 50% being singletons. The chain has TRBV7-2 and TRBJ2-5, with 8 bases matching TRBD2. Sequencing was done on a sample of normal esophageal tissue next to the tumor. The clonotype originates from a male donor with esophageal squamous cell carcinoma. The CDR3 region is CASSISGMYQETQYF. In nucleotides, the CDR3 is TGTGCCAGCAGCATTAGCGGGATGTACCAAGAGACCCAGTACTTC.